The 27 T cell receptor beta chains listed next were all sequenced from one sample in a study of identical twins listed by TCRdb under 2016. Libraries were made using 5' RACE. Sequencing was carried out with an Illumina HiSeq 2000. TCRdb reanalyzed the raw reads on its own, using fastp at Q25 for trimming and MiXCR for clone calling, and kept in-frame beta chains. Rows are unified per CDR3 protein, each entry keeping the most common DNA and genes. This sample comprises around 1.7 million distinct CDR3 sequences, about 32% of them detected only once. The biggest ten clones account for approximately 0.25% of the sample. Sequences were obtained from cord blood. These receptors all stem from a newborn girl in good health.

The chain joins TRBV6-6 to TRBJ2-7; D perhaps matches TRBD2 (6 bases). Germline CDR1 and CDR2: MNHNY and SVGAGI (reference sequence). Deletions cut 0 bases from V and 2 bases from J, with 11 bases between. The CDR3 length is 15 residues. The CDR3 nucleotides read TGTGCCAGCAGTTACTCCTACGGGGGTACCTACGAGCAGTACTTC. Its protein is CASSYSYGGTYEQYF.

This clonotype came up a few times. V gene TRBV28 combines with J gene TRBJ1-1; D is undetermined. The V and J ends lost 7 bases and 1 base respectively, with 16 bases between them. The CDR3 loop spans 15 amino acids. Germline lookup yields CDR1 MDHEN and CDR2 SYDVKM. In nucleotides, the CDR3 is TGTGCCAGCATCCCACGTCCGCGGGGGAACACTGAAGCTTTCTTT. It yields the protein CASIPRPRGNTEAFF.

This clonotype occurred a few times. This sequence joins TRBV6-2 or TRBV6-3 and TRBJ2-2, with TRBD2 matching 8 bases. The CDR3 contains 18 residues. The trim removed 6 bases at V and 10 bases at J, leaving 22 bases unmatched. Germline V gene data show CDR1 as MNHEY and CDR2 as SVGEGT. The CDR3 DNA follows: TGTGCCAGCAGCTACCCCCGACCTGTCTACGGGGGGGCCGCGGAGCTGTTTTTT. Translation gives CASSYPRPVYGGAAELFF.

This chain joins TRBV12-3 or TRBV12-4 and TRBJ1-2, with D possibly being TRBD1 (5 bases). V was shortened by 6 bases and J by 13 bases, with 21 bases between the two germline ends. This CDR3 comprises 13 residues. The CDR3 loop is CASSPIGGRPLTF. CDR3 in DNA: TGTGCCAGCAGCCCCATCGGGGGACGACCTCTCACCTTC.

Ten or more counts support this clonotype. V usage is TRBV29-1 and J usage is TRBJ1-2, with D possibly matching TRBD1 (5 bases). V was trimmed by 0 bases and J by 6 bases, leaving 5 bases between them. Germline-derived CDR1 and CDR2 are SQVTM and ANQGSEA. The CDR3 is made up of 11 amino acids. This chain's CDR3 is CSVEDRDGYTF. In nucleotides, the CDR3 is TGCAGCGTTGAAGACAGGGATGGCTACACCTTC.

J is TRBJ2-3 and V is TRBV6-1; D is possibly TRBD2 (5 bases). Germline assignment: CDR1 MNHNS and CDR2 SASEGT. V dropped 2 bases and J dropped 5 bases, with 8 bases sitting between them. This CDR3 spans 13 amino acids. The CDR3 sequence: CASSELGRDTQYF. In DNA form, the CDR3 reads TGTGCCAGCAGTGAATTGGGGAGAGATACGCAGTATTTT.

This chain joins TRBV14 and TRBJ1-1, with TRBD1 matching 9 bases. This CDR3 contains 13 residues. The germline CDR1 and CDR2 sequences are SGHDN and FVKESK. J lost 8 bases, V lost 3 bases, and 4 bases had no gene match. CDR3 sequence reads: CASSQGTGGEAFF. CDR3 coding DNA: TGTGCCAGCAGCCAGGGTACAGGGGGCGAAGCTTTCTTT.

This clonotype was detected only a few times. The CDR3 loop reads CSAPRHPYGYTF. CDR3 coding DNA: TGCAGTGCTCCACGACACCCCTATGGCTACACCTTC. This chain links TRBV20-1 with TRBJ1-2, with no clear D. Germline lookup yields CDR1 DFQATT and CDR2 SNEGSKA (reference sequence). With 5 bases removed from V and 4 bases from J, the gap between germline ends came to 11 bases. The CDR3 spans 12 residues.

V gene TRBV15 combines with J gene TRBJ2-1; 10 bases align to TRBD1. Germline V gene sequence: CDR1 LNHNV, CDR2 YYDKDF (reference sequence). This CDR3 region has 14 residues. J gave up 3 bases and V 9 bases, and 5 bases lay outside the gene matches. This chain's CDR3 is CATGTGAFYNEQFF. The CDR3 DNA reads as TGTGCCACGGGGACAGGGGCGTTCTACAATGAGCAGTTCTTC.

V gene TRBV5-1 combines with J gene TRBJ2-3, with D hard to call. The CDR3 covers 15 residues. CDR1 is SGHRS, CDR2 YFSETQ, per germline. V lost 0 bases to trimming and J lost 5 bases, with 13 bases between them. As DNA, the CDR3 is TGCGCCAGCAGCTTGGAACCGGTAGGCAGAGATACGCAGTATTTT. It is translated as CASSLEPVGRDTQYF.

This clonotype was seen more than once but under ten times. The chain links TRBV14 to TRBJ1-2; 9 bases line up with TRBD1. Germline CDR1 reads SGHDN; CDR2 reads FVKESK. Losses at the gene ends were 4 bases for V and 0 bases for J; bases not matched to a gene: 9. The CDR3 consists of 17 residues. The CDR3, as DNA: TGTGCCAGCAGCCCGGACAGGGGTAGGATAACTAACTATGGCTACACCTTC. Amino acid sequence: CASSPDRGRITNYGYTF.

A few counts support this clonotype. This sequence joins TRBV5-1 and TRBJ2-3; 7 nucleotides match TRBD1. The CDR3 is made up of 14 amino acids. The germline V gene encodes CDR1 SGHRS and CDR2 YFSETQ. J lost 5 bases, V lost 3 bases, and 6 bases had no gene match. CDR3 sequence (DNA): TGCGCCAGCAGCTCGACAGGGCAGAGAGATACGCAGTATTTT. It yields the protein CASSSTGQRDTQYF.

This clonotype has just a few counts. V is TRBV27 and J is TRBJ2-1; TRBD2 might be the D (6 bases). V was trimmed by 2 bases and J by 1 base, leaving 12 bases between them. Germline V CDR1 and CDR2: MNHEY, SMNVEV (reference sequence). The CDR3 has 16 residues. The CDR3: CASSLRRGRSYNEQFF. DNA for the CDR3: TGTGCCAGCAGTTTAAGGAGGGGTAGGTCCTACAATGAGCAGTTCTTC.

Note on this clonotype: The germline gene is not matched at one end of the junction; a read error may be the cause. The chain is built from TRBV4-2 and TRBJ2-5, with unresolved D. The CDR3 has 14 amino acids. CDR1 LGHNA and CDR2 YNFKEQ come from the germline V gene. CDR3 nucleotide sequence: TGTGCCGGCAGCCAAGACCTGCTCCAAGAGACCCAGTACTTC. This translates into CAGSQDLLQETQYF.

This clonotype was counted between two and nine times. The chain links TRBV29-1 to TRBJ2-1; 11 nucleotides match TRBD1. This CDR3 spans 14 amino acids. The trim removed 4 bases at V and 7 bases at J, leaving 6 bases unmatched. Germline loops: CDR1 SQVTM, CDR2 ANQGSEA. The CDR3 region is CSVGPGTGGNEQFF. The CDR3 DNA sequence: TGCAGCGTTGGACCGGGGACAGGGGGGAATGAGCAGTTCTTC.

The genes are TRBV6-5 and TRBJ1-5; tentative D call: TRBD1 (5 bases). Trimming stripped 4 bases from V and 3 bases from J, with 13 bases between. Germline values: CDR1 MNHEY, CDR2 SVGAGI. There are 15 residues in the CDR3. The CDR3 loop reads CASSSRRAINQPQHF. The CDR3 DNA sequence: TGTGCCAGCAGTTCCCGCAGGGCGATCAATCAGCCCCAGCATTTT.

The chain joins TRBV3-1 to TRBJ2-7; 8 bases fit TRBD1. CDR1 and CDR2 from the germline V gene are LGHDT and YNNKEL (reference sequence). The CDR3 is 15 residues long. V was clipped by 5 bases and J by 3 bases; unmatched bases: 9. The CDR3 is CASSGTGYHIYEQYF. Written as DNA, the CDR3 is TGTGCCAGCAGCGGGACAGGTTACCACATCTACGAGCAGTACTTC.

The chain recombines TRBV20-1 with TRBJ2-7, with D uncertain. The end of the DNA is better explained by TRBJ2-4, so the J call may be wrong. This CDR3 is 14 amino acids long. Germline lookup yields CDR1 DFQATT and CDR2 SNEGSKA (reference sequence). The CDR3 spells CSAREVRLRNIQYF. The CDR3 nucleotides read TGCAGTGCTAGAGAGGTCCGACTCCGGAACATTCAGTACTTC.

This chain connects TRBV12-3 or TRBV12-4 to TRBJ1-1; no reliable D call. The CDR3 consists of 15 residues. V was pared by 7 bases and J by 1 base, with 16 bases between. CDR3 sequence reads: CASTHRRSGNTEAFF. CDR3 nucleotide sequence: TGTGCCAGCACTCACCGACGGTCGGGGAACACTGAAGCTTTCTTT.

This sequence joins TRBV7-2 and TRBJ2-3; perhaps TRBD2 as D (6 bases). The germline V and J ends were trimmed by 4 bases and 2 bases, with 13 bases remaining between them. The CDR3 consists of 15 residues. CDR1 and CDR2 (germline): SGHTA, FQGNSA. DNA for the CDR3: TGTGCCAGCAGCTCGCCCGGGGGTGCCACAGATACGCAGTATTTT. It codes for CASSSPGGATDTQYF.

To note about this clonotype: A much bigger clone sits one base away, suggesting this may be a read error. The CDR3, as DNA: TGTGCCAGCAGTTTCGACAGTAGCTATGGCTACACCTTC. Its protein product is CASSFDSSYGYTF. V is TRBV6-5 and J is TRBJ1-2, with a weak D call TRBD1 (5 bases). The CDR3 totals 13 residues. CDR1 and CDR2 from the germline V gene are MNHEY and SVGAGI. Trimming stripped 4 bases from V and 4 bases from J, with 10 bases between.

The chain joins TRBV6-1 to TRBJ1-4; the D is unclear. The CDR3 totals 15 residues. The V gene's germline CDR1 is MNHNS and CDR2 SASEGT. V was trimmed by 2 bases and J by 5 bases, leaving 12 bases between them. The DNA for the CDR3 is TGTGCCAGCAGTGAAAAGCCAGGATTGAATGAAAAACTGTTTTTT. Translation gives CASSEKPGLNEKLFF.

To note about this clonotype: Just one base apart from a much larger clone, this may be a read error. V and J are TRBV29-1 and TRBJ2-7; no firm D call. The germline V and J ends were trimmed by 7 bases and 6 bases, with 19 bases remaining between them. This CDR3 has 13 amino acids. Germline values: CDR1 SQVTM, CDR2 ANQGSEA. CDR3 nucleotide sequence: TGCAGCGCTGGTGGGCGCCTAAATACCGAGCAGTACTTC. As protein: CSAGGRLNTEQYF.

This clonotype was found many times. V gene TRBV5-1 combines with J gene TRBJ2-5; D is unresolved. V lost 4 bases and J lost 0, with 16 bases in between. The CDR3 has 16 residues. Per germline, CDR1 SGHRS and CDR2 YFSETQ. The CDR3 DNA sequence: TGCGCCAGCAGCCTACTTCGTGGGCGGTACCAAGAGACCCAGTACTTC. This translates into CASSLLRGRYQETQYF.

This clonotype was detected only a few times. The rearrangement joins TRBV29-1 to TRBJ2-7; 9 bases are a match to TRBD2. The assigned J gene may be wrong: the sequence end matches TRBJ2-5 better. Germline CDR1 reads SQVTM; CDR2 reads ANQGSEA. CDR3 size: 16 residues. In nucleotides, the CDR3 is TGCAGCGTTCCCACAAGAGGAGCGGGGGGCTCCGAGACCCAGTACTTC. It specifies CSVPTRGAGGSETQYF.

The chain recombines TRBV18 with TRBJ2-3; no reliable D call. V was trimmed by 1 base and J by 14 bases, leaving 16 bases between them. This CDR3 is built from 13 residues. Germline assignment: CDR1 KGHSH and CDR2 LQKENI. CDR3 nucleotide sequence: TGTGCCAGCTCACCACGGAGTACGGCGGAATTGTATTTT. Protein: CASSPRSTAELYF.

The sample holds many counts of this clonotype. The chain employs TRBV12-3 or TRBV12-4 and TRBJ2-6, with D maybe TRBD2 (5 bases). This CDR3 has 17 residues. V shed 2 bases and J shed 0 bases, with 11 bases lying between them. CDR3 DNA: TGTGCCAGCAGTTTACGAGGGCACGTCTCTGGGGCCAACGTCCTGACTTTC. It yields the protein CASSLRGHVSGANVLTF.